This T cell receptor beta chain derives from a study of T cell repertoires in cytomegalovirus infection. Points from the study as a whole: Clonotype analysis showed dominance of the ex vivo response by HLA-C-restricted CMV-specific TCR beta clonotypes.

This CDR3 has 15 amino acids. Trimming cost V 5 bases and J 0 bases; bases outside gene matches: 5. Per germline, CDR1 SGHTA and CDR2 FQGNSA. In this sample, this clonotype turned up many times. The antigen remains undetermined. TCRdb redid the calling of the reads with MiXCR, one entry per CDR3 protein. This sample yields fewer than 1,000,000 distinct CDR3 sequences, of which under 40% are seen a single time; roughly 13% belongs to the top ten. The rearrangement links TRBV7-2 to TRBJ1-2; 8 nucleotides match TRBD1. This specimen was cultured CD8+ T cells from PBMCs, taken from culture after CMV antigen stimulation. This receptor was obtained from a human donor in good health (CMV status not recorded). Some clones in this sample may be carry-over from other donors' samples. The CDR3 region is CASSNPDRANYGYTF. The CDR3 DNA follows: TGTGCCAGCAGCAATCCGGACAGGGCTAACTATGGCTACACCTTC.